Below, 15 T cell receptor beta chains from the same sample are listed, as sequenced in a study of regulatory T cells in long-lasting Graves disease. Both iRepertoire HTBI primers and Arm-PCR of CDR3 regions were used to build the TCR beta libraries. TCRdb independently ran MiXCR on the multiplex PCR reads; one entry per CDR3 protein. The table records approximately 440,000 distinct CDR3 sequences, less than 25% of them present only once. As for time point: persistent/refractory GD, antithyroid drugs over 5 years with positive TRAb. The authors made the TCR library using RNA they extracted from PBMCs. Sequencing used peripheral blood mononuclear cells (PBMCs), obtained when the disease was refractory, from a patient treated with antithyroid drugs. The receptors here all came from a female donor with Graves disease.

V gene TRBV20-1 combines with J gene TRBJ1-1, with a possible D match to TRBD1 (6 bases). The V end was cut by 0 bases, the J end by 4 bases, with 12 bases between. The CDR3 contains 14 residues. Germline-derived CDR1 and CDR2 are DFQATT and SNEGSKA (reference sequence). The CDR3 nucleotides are TGCAGTGCTAGAGAGGCAGGGGACCTCACTGAAGCTTTCTTT. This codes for CSAREAGDLTEAFF.

This CDR3 reads CASSPPSPRDTQYF. DNA for the CDR3: TGTGCCAGCTCACCACCGTCCCCGCGAGATACGCAGTATTTT. The V and J genes are TRBV6-2 or TRBV6-3 and TRBJ2-3, with no clear D. This CDR3 spans 14 amino acids. Trimming took 8 bases from V and 5 from J, leaving 17 bases between them. Germline assignment: CDR1 MNHEY and CDR2 SVGEGT.

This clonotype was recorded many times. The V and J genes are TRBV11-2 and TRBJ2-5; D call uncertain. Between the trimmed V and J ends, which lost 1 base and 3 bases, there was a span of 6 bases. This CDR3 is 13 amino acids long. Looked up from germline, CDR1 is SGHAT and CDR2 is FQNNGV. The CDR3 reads CASSLGLKETQYF. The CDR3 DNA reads TGTGCCAGCAGCTTAGGGCTAAAAGAGACCCAGTACTTC.

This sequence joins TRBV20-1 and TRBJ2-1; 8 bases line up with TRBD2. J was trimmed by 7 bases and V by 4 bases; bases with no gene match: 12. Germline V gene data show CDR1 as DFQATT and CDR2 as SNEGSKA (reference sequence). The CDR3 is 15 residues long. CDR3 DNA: TGCAGTGCTACGCTAGCGGGCTTCCGAAGGAATGAGCAGTTCTTC. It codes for CSATLAGFRRNEQFF.

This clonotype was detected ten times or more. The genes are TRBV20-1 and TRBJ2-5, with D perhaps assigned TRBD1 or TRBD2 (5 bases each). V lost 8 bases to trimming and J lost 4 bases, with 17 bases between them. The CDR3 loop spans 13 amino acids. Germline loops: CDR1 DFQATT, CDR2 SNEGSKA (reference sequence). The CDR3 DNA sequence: TGCAGTAGCTCACTGTCAGGGAGAGAGACCCAGTACTTC. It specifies CSSSLSGRETQYF.

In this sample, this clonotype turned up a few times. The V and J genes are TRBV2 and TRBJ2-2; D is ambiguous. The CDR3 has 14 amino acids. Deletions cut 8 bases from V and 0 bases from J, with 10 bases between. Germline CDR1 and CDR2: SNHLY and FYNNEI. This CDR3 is CASRLTPNTGELFF. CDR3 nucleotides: TGTGCCAGCCGTCTTACTCCGAACACCGGGGAGCTGTTTTTT.

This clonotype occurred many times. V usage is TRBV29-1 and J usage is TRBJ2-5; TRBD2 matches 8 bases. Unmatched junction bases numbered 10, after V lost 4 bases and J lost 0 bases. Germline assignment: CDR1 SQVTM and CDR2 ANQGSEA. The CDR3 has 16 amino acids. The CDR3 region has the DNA TGCAGCGTTGTGCCCCAAATACTAGCGGACCAAGAGACCCAGTACTTC. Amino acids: CSVVPQILADQETQYF.

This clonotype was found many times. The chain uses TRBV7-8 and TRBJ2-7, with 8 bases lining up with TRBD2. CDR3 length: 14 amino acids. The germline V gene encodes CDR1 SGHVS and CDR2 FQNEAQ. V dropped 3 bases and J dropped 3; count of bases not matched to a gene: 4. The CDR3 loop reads CASSFGLAGYEQYF. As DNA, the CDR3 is TGTGCCAGCAGCTTTGGACTAGCTGGCTACGAGCAGTACTTC.

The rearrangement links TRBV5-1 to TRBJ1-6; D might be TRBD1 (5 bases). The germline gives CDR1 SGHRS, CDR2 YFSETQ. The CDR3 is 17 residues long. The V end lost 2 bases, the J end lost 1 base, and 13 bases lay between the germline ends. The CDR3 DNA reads TGCGCCAGCAGCTTCGACACGGGGGTTTCCTATAATTCACCCCTCCACTTT. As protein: CASSFDTGVSYNSPLHF.

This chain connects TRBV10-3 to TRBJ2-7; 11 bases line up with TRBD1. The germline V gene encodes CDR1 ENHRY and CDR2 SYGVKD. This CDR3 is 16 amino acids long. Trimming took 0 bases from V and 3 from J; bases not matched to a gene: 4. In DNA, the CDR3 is TGTGCCATCAGTGAGTCTGGGGACAGGGGGGACTACGAGCAGTACTTC. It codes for CAISESGDRGDYEQYF.

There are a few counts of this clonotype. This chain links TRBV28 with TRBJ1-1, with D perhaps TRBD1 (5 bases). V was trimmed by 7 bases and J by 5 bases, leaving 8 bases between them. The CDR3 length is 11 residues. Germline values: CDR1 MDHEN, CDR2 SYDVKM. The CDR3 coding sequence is TGTGCCAGCAAGAGGGGAACTGAAGCTTTCTTT. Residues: CASKRGTEAFF.

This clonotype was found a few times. The CDR3 coding sequence is TGTGCCAGCAATGGCAGAAACTCCTACGAGCAGTACTTC. Translation gives CASNGRNSYEQYF. The genes are TRBV28 and TRBJ2-7; D ambiguous. This CDR3 spans 13 amino acids. Looked up from germline, CDR1 is MDHEN and CDR2 is SYDVKM. V lost 7 bases and J lost 0, with 10 bases in between.

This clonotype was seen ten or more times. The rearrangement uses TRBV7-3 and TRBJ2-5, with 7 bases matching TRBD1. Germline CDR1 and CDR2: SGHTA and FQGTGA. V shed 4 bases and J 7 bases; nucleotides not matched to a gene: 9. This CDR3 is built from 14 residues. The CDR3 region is CASSSTGFEGTQYF. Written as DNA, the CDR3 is TGTGCCAGCAGCTCGACAGGGTTCGAGGGGACCCAGTACTTC.

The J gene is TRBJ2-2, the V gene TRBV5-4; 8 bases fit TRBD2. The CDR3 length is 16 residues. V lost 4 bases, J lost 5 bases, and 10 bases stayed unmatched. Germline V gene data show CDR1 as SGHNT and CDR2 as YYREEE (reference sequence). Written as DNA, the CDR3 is TGTGCCAGCAGCCCACCGGGACTAGGAGTTACCGGGGAGCTGTTTTTT. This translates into CASSPPGLGVTGELFF.

The chain's CDR3 is CSVTNLGGSYEQYF. The CDR3, as DNA: TGCAGCGTAACGAACCTGGGGGGCTCCTACGAGCAGTACTTC. The chain carries TRBV29-1 and TRBJ2-7, with D possibly being TRBD2 (6 bases). The CDR3 has 14 amino acids. Germline-derived CDR1 and CDR2 are SQVTM and ANQGSEA. Trimming removed 6 bases from V and 0 bases from J, with 15 bases in between.